These 6 T cell receptor beta chains share one sample of origin, sequenced in a study of blood T cell repertoires in COVID-19. Sequencing used immunoSEQ multiplex PCR; TCRdb keeps in-frame clones, though not all of them. The data hold about 240,000 clones, with approximately 84% observed a single time. The sequencing input was PBMCs or T cells enriched from blood (not recorded which). These receptors all come from a woman aged 40 to 55 with acute COVID-19.

The V call is TRBV6-5, the J call TRBJ2-7, with a tentative D call TRBD1 (7 bases). Trimming removed 2 bases at V and 2 bases at J, with 13 bases between. The length of the CDR3 is 15 residues. Per germline, CDR1 MNHEY and CDR2 SVGAGI. Here the CDR3 reads CASSYAGRGAYEQYF. For the CDR3, the DNA is TGTGCCAGCAGTTACGCAGGCAGGGGGGCCTACGAGCAGTACTTC.

V and J are TRBV7-2 and TRBJ1-1; tentatively, D is TRBD1 (6 bases). Deletions cut 3 bases from V and 1 base from J, with 12 bases between. Germline CDR1 reads SGHTA; CDR2 reads FQGNSA. The CDR3 length is 15 residues. In DNA, the CDR3 is TGTGCCAGCAGCTTCGGACCACAGGGGAACACTGAAGCTTTCTTT. Translated: CASSFGPQGNTEAFF.

V usage is TRBV7-6 and J usage is TRBJ2-1, with 11 bases that match TRBD2. V was clipped by 0 bases and J by 4 bases; unmatched bases: 2. Looked up from germline, CDR1 is SGHVS and CDR2 is FNYEAQ. The CDR3 is 16 amino acids. CDR3: CASSLAIAGGYNEQFF. DNA of the CDR3: TGTGCCAGCAGCTTAGCAATAGCGGGAGGGTACAATGAGCAGTTCTTC.

This clone was recorded once. The chain recombines TRBV2 with TRBJ2-6, with 8 nucleotides matching TRBD1. Trimming cost V 10 bases and J 0 bases; bases outside gene matches: 8. Germline assignment: CDR1 SNHLY and CDR2 FYNNEI. The CDR3 spans 16 residues. CDR3 loop: CANRQGTRSGANVLTF. The DNA for the CDR3 is TGTGCCAACCGACAGGGGACCCGCTCTGGGGCCAACGTCCTGACTTTC.

This chain uses TRBV4-2 with TRBJ2-7, with D maybe TRBD1 (7 bases). Germline loops: CDR1 LGHNA, CDR2 YNFKEQ. This CDR3 contains 14 residues. Trimming took off 4 bases at V and 1 base at J, with 11 bases between the two ends. The CDR3 region has the DNA TGTGCCAGCAGCCCGGGGGACAGTTCCTACGAGCAGTACTTC. Encoded protein: CASSPGDSSYEQYF.

This chain joins TRBV7-9 and TRBJ2-5, with TRBD2 as a possible D gene (6 bases). Germline V lookup: CDR1 SEHNR, CDR2 FQNEAQ (reference sequence). The CDR3 sequence is 17 residues long. V was pared by 4 bases and J by 4 bases, with 22 bases between. The CDR3 loop reads CASSSDYTPGPRETQYF. The CDR3 DNA reads TGTGCCAGCAGCTCGGACTACACCCCCGGTCCTAGAGAGACCCAGTACTTC.